These T cell receptor beta chains were read from a single sample in a study of Tregs in tolerant kidney transplant recipients. Assay: immunoSEQ multiplex PCR; the TCRdb copy retains only in-frame clones and omits some. The table includes around 85,000 clones, about 91% detected once. Specimen: Tregs from blood, collected before the transplant. Receptors were obtained from a human donor who received a combined kidney and bone marrow transplant. CDR3s include the opening cysteine and the closing phenylalanine or tryptophan. The D gene is left open where the match is weak. A clone size is listed for some rows: how often the clone was seen (once, few, many), or a class if it is expanded.

V gene	J gene	D gene	clone size	CDR3 DNA	CDR3 protein
TRBV11-3	TRBJ1-3	NA	NA	TGTGCCAGCAGCTCAGGGGCCTCTGGAAACACCATATATTTT	CASSSGASGNTIYF
TRBV7-8	TRBJ1-2	NA	NA	TGTGCCAGCAGCTTAAGGAAAAGCCTGAGGGCTGGAACAGACATCTATGGCTACACCTTC	CASSLRKSLRAGTDIYGYTF
TRBV12-1	TRBJ2-2	NA	NA	TGTGCCAGCAGCCTATGGACAGGGGGCAACACCGGGGAGCTGTTTTTT	CASSLWTGGNTGELFF
TRBV11-2	TRBJ2-7	NA	NA	TGTGCCAGCAGCCTGGGACTGGGTACGTACGAGCAGTACTTC	CASSLGLGTYEQYF
TRBV6-6	TRBJ1-4	NA	NA	TGTGCCAGCAGTTACTCGAGTGGCCCTAATGAAAAACTGTTTTTT	CASSYSSGPNEKLFF
TRBV18	TRBJ1-1	NA	NA	TGTGCCAGCTCACCACCGTCACTGAACACTGAAGCTTTCTTT	CASSPPSLNTEAFF
TRBV2	TRBJ1-5	NA	NA	TGTGCCAGCAGTGAAGCCAAGAGGTACGGTCAGCCCCAGCATTTT	CASSEAKRYGQPQHF
TRBV19	TRBJ1-4	TRBD1	few	TGTGCCAGTACCAACAGGGGGGGAGAAAAACTGTTTTTT	CASTNRGGEKLFF
TRBV28	TRBJ1-2	NA	NA	TGTGCCAGCACCTTGGGGGCAGGCCTTAACTATGGCTACACCTTC	CASTLGAGLNYGYTF
TRBV10-3	TRBJ2-7	TRBD1	NA	TGTGCCATCAGCCCCCGGTCAGGGGGCTCCTACGAGCAGTACTTC	CAISPRSGGSYEQYF